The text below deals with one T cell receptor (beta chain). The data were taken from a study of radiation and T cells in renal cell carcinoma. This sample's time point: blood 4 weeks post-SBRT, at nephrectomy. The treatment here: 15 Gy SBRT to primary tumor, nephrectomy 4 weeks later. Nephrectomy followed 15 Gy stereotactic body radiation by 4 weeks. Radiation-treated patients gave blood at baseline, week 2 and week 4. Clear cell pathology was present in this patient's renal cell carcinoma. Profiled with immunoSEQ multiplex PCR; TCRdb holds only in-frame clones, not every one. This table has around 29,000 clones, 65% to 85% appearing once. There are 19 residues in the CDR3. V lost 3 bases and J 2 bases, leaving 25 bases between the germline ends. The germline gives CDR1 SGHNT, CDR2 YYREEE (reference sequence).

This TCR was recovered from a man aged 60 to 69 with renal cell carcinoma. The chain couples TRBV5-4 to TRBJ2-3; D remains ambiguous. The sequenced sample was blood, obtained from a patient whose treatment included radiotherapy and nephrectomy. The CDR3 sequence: CASSSASLTTHFTTDTQYF. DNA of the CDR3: TGTGCCAGCAGCTCTGCCAGCCTGACGACCCATTTCACCACAGATACGCAGTATTTT. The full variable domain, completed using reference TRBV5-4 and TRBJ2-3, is ETGVTQSPTHLIKTRGQQVTLRCSSQSGHNTVSWYQQALGQGPQFIFQYYREEENGRGNFPPRFSGLQFPNYSSELNVNALELDDSALYLCASSSASLTTHFTTDTQYFGPGTRLTVL.